The 28 T cell receptor beta chains below come from one sample, sequenced in a study of T cell responses to AZD1222 COVID-19 vaccine. The protocol was immunoSEQ multiplex PCR, while the TCRdb copy is restricted to in-frame clones and leaves out a portion. The top ten hold roughly 6.2% of the sample, which has nearly 110,000 clones, over 80% seen once. This material consisted of peripheral blood, taken 28 days after the second AZD1222 dose. The origin of the receptors is an adult who received the AZD1222 COVID-19 vaccine.

The rearrangement uses TRBV19 and TRBJ2-4, with unresolved D. There are 16 residues in the CDR3. Trimming pared 1 base from V and 7 bases from J, leaving 17 bases between. In germline, CDR1 is LNHDA, CDR2 SQIVND (reference sequence). In DNA, the CDR3 is TGTGCCAGTAGTATAGGCCTCGGGCAGCCATCCAACATTCAGTACTTC. Amino acid sequence: CASSIGLGQPSNIQYF. The full variable domain, with the rest looked up from reference TRBV19 and TRBJ2-4, is DGGITQSPKYLFRKEGQNVTLSCEQNLNHDAMYWYRQDPGQGLRLIYYSQIVNDFQKGDIAEGYSVSREKKESFPLTVTSAQKNPTAFYLCASSIGLGQPSNIQYFGAGTRLSVL.

The V call is TRBV4-1, the J call TRBJ2-3; the D is unclear. From germline, CDR1 is MGHRA and CDR2 YSYEKL. Trimming shortened V by 3 bases and J by 6 bases, and 13 bases separated the two germline ends. The CDR3 length is 14 residues. The CDR3 protein is CASSQILGRDTQYF. The CDR3 coding sequence is TGCGCCAGCAGCCAGATCCTTGGAAGGGATACGCAGTATTTT.

The chain links TRBV7-8 to TRBJ2-7; D is unresolved. V lost 1 base and J lost 6, with 4 bases in between. This CDR3 is 11 amino acids long. Per germline, CDR1 SGHVS and CDR2 FQNEAQ. The DNA of the CDR3 is TGTGCCAGCAGCTTAGAGGTCGAGCAGTACTTC. The encoded protein is CASSLEVEQYF.

The chain combines TRBV3-1 (or the pseudogene TRBV3-2) with TRBJ1-4, with D perhaps matching TRBD1 (6 bases). Germline values: CDR1 LGHDT, CDR2 YNNKEL (reference sequence). V was pared by 0 bases and J by 3 bases, with 8 bases between. CDR3 length: 15 residues. CDR3 loop: CASSQEAGANEKLFF. CDR3 bases: TGTGCCAGCAGCCAAGAGGCAGGGGCTAATGAAAAACTGTTTTTT.

This chain links TRBV24-1 with TRBJ2-2; no clear D. The germline V gene encodes CDR1 KGHDR and CDR2 SFDVKD. V lost 5 bases to trimming and J lost 3 bases, with 9 bases between them. The length of the CDR3 is 14 residues. CDR3 loop: CATSGPADTGELFF. CDR3 nucleotide sequence: TGTGCCACCAGTGGTCCGGCAGACACCGGGGAGCTGTTTTTT.

The chain uses TRBV2 and TRBJ1-3, with TRBD1 matching 7 bases. The germline gives CDR1 SNHLY, CDR2 FYNNEI. After removal of 6 bases from V and 0 bases from J, the junction contained 2 bases not matched to a gene. The CDR3 is made up of 14 amino acids. The DNA for the CDR3 is TGTGCCAGCAGGACAGGGTTCTCTGGAAACACCATATATTTT. It encodes CASRTGFSGNTIYF.

V and J are TRBV27 and TRBJ1-4; D possibly corresponds to TRBD1 (5 bases). Germline V gene data show CDR1 as MNHEY and CDR2 as SMNVEV (reference sequence). This CDR3 contains 14 residues. V was pared by 6 bases and J by 8 bases, with 16 bases between. The CDR3 loop is CASRRRGAGEKLFF. Written as DNA, the CDR3 is TGTGCCAGCAGAAGGCGAGGGGCTGGGGAAAAACTGTTTTTT.

This CDR3 is CASSLAQDPSPLHF. The CDR3, as DNA: TGCGCCAGCAGCTTGGCACAGGACCCTTCACCCCTCCACTTT. V is TRBV5-1 and J is TRBJ1-6, with D possibly being TRBD1 (5 bases). Germline V CDR1 and CDR2: SGHRS, YFSETQ. Trimming stripped 0 bases from V and 9 bases from J, with 10 bases between. CDR3 length equals 14 residues.

This clone appeared a single time. The V gene is TRBV6-2 or TRBV6-3, the J gene TRBJ1-5; D is ambiguous. The CDR3 loop spans 15 amino acids. V was clipped by 2 bases and J by 4 bases, with 12 bases between them. Germline V gene sequence: CDR1 MNHEY, CDR2 SVGEGT. The DNA of the CDR3 is TGTGCCAGCAGTTACCCGTGGACGGAGAATCAGCCCCAGCATTTT. Protein sequence: CASSYPWTENQPQHF.

The chain joins TRBV10-3 to TRBJ2-3; 9 positions match TRBD2. The CDR3 totals 16 residues. In germline, CDR1 is ENHRY, CDR2 SYGVKD. Trimming at V came to 6 bases and at J to 3 bases, leaving 10 bases not matched to a gene. The CDR3 sequence is CAIRNSNAGGTDTQYF. Here the CDR3 DNA reads TGTGCCATCAGGAATAGCAACGCGGGGGGGACAGATACGCAGTATTTT.

The chain couples TRBV6-6 to TRBJ2-7, with D perhaps matching TRBD2 (5 bases). This CDR3 comprises 15 residues. CDR1 is MNHNY and CDR2 is SVGAGI in the germline V gene (reference sequence). V was clipped by 0 bases and J by 0 bases, with 9 bases between them. CDR3 sequence: CASSYSLGSSYEQYF. The CDR3 DNA reads TGTGCCAGCAGTTACTCTTTAGGGAGCTCCTACGAGCAGTACTTC.

This rearrangement joins TRBV11-3 to TRBJ2-7; D may be TRBD1 (7 bases). The CDR3 sequence is 16 residues long. V lost 0 bases and J lost 2, with 14 bases in between. Per germline, CDR1 SGHNT and CDR2 YENEEA. This CDR3 reads CASSLDRGTATYEQYF. Written as DNA, the CDR3 is TGTGCCAGCAGCTTAGATCGGGGGACAGCTACCTACGAGCAGTACTTC.

As for this clone: Other DNA sequences in this specimen translate into the identical CDR3. The chain uses TRBV5-6 and TRBJ2-3, with 8 bases identical to TRBD2. Germline V gene lookup returns CDR1 SGHDT and CDR2 YYEEEE. With 0 bases clipped from V and 2 bases from J, the junction kept 5 bases outside the gene matches. There are 16 residues in the CDR3. The CDR3 nucleotides read TGTGCCAGCAGCTTGGTGTGGCGGGGGGACACAGATACGCAGTATTTT. It specifies CASSLVWRGDTDTQYF.

This sequence joins TRBV28 and TRBJ1-5; D gene ambiguous. With 3 bases removed from V and 10 bases from J, the gap between germline ends came to 10 bases. From germline, CDR1 is MDHEN and CDR2 SYDVKM. The CDR3 loop spans 12 amino acids. The CDR3 reads CASSLGVVPQHF. DNA of the CDR3: TGTGCCAGCAGTTTGGGAGTCGTTCCCCAGCATTTT.

The chain links TRBV19 to TRBJ1-5, with a tentative D call TRBD1 (5 bases). The V gene's germline CDR1 is LNHDA and CDR2 SQIVND (reference sequence). The CDR3 runs to 16 residues. V was pared by 2 bases and J by 7 bases, with 18 bases between. CDR3 in amino acids: CASSISEGINNQPQHF. The CDR3 bases are TGTGCCAGTAGTATATCGGAGGGGATTAATAACCAGCCCCAGCATTTT. The whole variable domain, remainder taken from reference TRBV19 and TRBJ1-5, is DGGITQSPKYLFRKEGQNVTLSCEQNLNHDAMYWYRQDPGQGLRLIYYSQIVNDFQKGDIAEGYSVSREKKESFPLTVTSAQKNPTAFYLCASSISEGINNQPQHFGDGTRLSIL.

The gene calls are TRBV7-2 and TRBJ1-3; a weak D match, TRBD1 (6 bases). The CDR3 is 15 amino acids. The V gene's germline CDR1 is SGHTA and CDR2 FQGNSA. Trimming shortened V by 1 base and J by 5 bases, and 12 bases separated the two germline ends. CDR3 DNA sequence: TGTGCCAGCAGCTTAGTGGCGGGGGCCAGAAACACCATATATTTT. Residues: CASSLVAGARNTIYF.

This clone was counted a single time. This chain connects TRBV7-6 to TRBJ2-3, with 12 bases aligning to TRBD2. V dropped 5 bases and J dropped 0; count of bases not matched to a gene: 9. Germline CDR1 SGHVS, CDR2 FNYEAQ. The CDR3 runs to 18 residues. The CDR3 DNA is TGTGCCAGCAGCCGCGGACTAGCGGGAACTTCTAGCACAGATACGCAGTATTTT. It translates to CASSRGLAGTSSTDTQYF.

The chain employs TRBV7-6 and TRBJ1-2; possibly TRBD1 for D (5 bases). Germline V lookup: CDR1 SGHVS, CDR2 FNYEAQ. Trimming pared 6 bases from V and 7 bases from J, leaving 9 bases between. This CDR3 region has 11 residues. In DNA form, the CDR3 reads TGTGCCAGCAGATCGGACACTGGCTACACCTTC. The encoded protein is CASRSDTGYTF.

This chain connects TRBV10-3 to TRBJ1-2; a weak D match, TRBD1 (5 bases). Germline V gene lookup returns CDR1 ENHRY and CDR2 SYGVKD. The length of the CDR3 is 14 residues. Deletions cut 2 bases from V and 8 bases from J, with 15 bases between. CDR3 nucleotide sequence: TGTGCCATCAGTGAGGTCTCCCTGGGGCAGGGCTACACCTTC. Its protein is CAISEVSLGQGYTF.

The V gene is TRBV6-5, the J gene TRBJ1-3, with D possibly being TRBD1 (6 bases). Between the trimmed V and J ends, which lost 5 bases and 0 bases, there was a span of 11 bases. CDR1 is MNHEY, CDR2 SVGAGI, per germline. The CDR3 has 15 amino acids. Written as DNA, the CDR3 is TGTGCCAGCAGTAGAGGGGGTGGCTCTGGAAACACCATATATTTT. Its protein product is CASSRGGGSGNTIYF.

This chain uses TRBV6-2 or TRBV6-3 with TRBJ2-1, with 7 positions matching TRBD2. The trim removed 6 bases at V and 3 bases at J, leaving 8 bases unmatched. Germline assignment: CDR1 MNHEY and CDR2 SVGEGT. The CDR3 runs 15 residues. The chain's CDR3 is CASSRVLAGYNEQFF. CDR3 DNA: TGTGCCAGCAGCCGCGTATTAGCGGGCTACAATGAGCAGTTCTTC.

This clone has ten or more counts. This CDR3 is CASSAGEVFNYGYTF. The DNA for the CDR3 is TGTGCCAGCAGCGCCGGGGAAGTTTTTAACTATGGCTACACCTTC. The rearrangement joins TRBV3-1 (or the pseudogene TRBV3-2) to TRBJ1-2, with D unclear. This CDR3 has 15 residues. Trimming took 5 bases from V and 1 from J, leaving 14 bases between them. In germline, CDR1 is LGHDT, CDR2 YNNKEL (reference sequence).

The CDR3 DNA follows: TGTGCCAGCAGCTTAGTTCCCCGGGACAGGGGACTCGGCTACACCTTC. As protein: CASSLVPRDRGLGYTF. The chain couples TRBV11-3 to TRBJ1-2; 10 nucleotides align to TRBD1. The CDR3 extends over 16 amino acids. Germline V CDR1 and CDR2: SGHNT, YENEEA. Trimming cost V 1 base and J 8 bases; bases outside gene matches: 10.

The CDR3 bases are TGTGCCAGCAGCTTCCGGCAGCATAACACTGAAGCTTTCTTT. Translating gives CASSFRQHNTEAFF. This chain joins TRBV7-9 and TRBJ1-1; the D is unclear. The V end lost 3 bases, the J end lost 2 bases, and 10 bases lay between the germline ends. CDR3 size: 14 residues. Germline V gene sequence: CDR1 SEHNR, CDR2 FQNEAQ (reference sequence).

The V and J genes are TRBV24-1 and TRBJ2-7; 7 bases are a match to TRBD1. Germline V gene sequence: CDR1 KGHDR, CDR2 SFDVKD. The CDR3 has 15 amino acids. Trimming removed 3 bases from V and 1 base from J; junction bases left unmatched: 5. CDR3 sequence reads: CATSDPGTASYEQYF. CDR3 DNA sequence: TGTGCCACCAGTGATCCCGGGACAGCTTCCTACGAGCAGTACTTC.

In DNA form, the CDR3 reads TGCGCCAGCAGCTTGATAGGACAGAATGAAAAACTGTTTTTT. Protein sequence: CASSLIGQNEKLFF. V and J are TRBV5-1 and TRBJ1-4; a possible D gene is TRBD1 (6 bases). Germline lookup yields CDR1 SGHRS and CDR2 YFSETQ. The CDR3 extends over 14 amino acids. Trimming pared 1 base from V and 5 bases from J, leaving 9 bases between.

The chain is built from TRBV10-1 and TRBJ2-4; D remains ambiguous. This CDR3 has 14 residues. The germline CDR1 and CDR2 sequences are WNHNN and SYGVQD (reference sequence). Deletions cut 6 bases from V and 3 bases from J, with 12 bases between. The CDR3: CASSLSQGKNIQYF. The CDR3 bases are TGCGCCAGCAGCCTCTCACAAGGCAAAAACATTCAGTACTTC.

This sequence joins TRBV7-9 and TRBJ2-1, with 8 bases identical to TRBD2. The J segment lost 7 bases and the V segment lost 5 bases, leaving 7 bases of the junction unmatched. Germline CDR1 reads SEHNR; CDR2 reads FQNEAQ (reference sequence). This CDR3 region has 14 residues. The CDR3, as DNA: TGTGCCAGCAGCCCGGGACTAGGACAGAATGAGCAGTTCTTC. Translated, it gives CASSPGLGQNEQFF.